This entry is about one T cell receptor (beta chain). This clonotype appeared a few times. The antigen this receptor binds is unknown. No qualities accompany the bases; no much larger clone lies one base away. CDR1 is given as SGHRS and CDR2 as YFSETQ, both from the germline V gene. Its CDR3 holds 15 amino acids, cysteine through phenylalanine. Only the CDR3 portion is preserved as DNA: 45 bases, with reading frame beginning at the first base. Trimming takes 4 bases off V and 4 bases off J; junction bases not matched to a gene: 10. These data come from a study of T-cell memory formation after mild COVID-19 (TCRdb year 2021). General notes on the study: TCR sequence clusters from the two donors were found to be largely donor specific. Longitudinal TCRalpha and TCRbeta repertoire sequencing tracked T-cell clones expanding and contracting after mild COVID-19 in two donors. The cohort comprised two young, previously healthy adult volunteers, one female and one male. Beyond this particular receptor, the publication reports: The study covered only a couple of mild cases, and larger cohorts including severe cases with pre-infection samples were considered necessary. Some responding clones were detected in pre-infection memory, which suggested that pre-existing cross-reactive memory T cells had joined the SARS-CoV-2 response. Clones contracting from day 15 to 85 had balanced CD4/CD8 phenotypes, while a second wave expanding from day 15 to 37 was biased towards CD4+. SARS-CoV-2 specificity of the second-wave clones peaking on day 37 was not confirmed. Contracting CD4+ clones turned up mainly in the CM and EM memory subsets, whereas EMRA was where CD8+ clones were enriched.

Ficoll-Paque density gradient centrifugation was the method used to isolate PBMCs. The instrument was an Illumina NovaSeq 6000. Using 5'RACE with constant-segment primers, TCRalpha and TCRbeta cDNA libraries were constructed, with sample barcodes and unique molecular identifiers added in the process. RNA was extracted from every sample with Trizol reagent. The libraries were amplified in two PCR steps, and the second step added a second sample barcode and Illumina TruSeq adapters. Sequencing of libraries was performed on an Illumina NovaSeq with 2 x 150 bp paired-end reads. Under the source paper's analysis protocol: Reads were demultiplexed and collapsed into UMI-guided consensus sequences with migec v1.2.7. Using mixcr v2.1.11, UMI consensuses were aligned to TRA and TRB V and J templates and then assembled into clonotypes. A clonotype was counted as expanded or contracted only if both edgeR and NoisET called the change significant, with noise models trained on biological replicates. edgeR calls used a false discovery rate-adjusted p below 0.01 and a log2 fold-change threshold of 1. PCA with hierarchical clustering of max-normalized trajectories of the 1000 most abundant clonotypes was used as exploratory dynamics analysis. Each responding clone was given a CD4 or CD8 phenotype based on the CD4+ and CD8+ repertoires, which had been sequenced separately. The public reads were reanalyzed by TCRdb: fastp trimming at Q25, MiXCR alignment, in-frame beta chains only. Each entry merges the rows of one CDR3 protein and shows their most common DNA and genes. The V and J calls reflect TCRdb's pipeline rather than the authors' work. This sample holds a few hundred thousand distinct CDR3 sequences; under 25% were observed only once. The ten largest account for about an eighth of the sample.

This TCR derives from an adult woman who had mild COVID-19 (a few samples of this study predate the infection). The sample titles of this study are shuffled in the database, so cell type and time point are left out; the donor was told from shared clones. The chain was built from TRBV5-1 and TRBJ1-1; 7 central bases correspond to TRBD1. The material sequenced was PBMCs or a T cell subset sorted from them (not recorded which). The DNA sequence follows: TGCGCCAGCAGCGCCGTGGACAGGCTGACCACTGAAGCTTTCTTT. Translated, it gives CASSAVDRLTTEAFF. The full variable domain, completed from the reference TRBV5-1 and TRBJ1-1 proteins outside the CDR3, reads KAGVTQTPRYLIKTRGQQVTLSCSPISGHRSVSWYQQTPGQGLQFLFEYFSETQRNKGNFPGRFSGRQFSNSRSEMNVSTLELGDSALYLCASSAVDRLTTEAFFGQGTRLTVV.